The 22 T cell receptor beta chains presented below share a single source sample, sequenced in a study of blood T cell repertoires in COVID-19. Repertoires were generated with immunoSEQ multiplex PCR, while TCRdb's copy carries only in-frame clones and drops some. The sample contains around 370,000 clones, approximately 90% of which appear only once. Specimen: PBMCs or T cells enriched from blood (not recorded which). These receptors came from a young woman who had recovered from COVID-19.

J is TRBJ2-1 and V is TRBV4-3; 7 positions match TRBD1. V trimming: 3 bases; J trimming: 9 bases; junction bases outside the gene matches: 8. The germline V gene encodes CDR1 LGHNA and CDR2 YSLEER. The CDR3 is made up of 14 amino acids. The CDR3 nucleotides are TGCGCCAGCAGCCATTCGACAGGGAACGCTGAGCAGTTCTTC. Translation: CASSHSTGNAEQFF.

This chain links TRBV5-1 with TRBJ1-1; possibly TRBD1 for D (5 bases). The germline gives CDR1 SGHRS, CDR2 YFSETQ. V lost 0 bases and J lost 0, with 21 bases in between. The CDR3 sequence is 19 residues long. The CDR3 DNA is TGCGCCAGCAGCTTGGCCGCTGATGGTAGGGGCAGAATGAACACTGAAGCTTTCTTT. It yields the protein CASSLAADGRGRMNTEAFF.

V usage is TRBV7-3 and J usage is TRBJ2-3, with D perhaps matching TRBD2 (6 bases). Germline-derived CDR1 and CDR2 are SGHTA and FQGTGA. The V end lost 5 bases, the J end lost 6 bases, and 9 bases lay between the germline ends. The CDR3 consists of 12 residues. CDR3 sequence reads: CASSDAGDTQYF. CDR3 coding DNA: TGTGCCAGCAGCGATGCGGGGGATACGCAGTATTTT.

The chain joins TRBV29-1 to TRBJ2-1; 11 bases line up with TRBD2. This CDR3 region has 14 residues. Germline V gene sequence: CDR1 SQVTM, CDR2 ANQGSEA. The junction had 6 bases not matched to a gene; V was cut back by 7 bases and J by 4 bases. The DNA for the CDR3 is TGCAGCGCTAAACTAGCGGGGGCTTACAATGAGCAGTTCTTC. It is translated as CSAKLAGAYNEQFF.

This clone appeared a few times. The chain combines TRBV13 with TRBJ1-6; 7 bases line up with TRBD1. V shed 3 bases and J 8 bases; nucleotides not matched to a gene: 7. CDR3 length: 15 residues. Per the germline V gene, CDR1 is PRHDT and CDR2 is FYEKMQ (reference sequence). CDR3 sequence reads: CASSFRDRSYSPLHF. CDR3 bases: TGTGCCAGCAGCTTCCGGGACAGATCATATTCACCCCTCCACTTT.

The chain couples TRBV5-1 to TRBJ1-1, with TRBD1 matching over 9 bases. V lost 0 bases, J lost 5 bases, and 5 bases stayed unmatched. CDR3 length: 15 residues. Per germline, CDR1 SGHRS and CDR2 YFSETQ. The CDR3 loop is CASSLERQGGTEAFF. The CDR3 DNA follows: TGCGCCAGCAGCTTGGAGCGACAGGGGGGAACTGAAGCTTTCTTT.

The V and J genes are TRBV10-3 and TRBJ2-5; TRBD1 agrees at 9 bases. This CDR3 is built from 14 residues. Germline V lookup: CDR1 ENHRY, CDR2 SYGVKD. After removal of 6 bases from V and 3 bases from J, the junction contained 5 bases not matched to a gene. CDR3 in DNA: TGTGCCATCAGCCCGGGACAGGGTAAAGAGACCCAGTACTTC. Amino acids: CAISPGQGKETQYF.

V gene TRBV19 combines with J gene TRBJ1-3; 7 positions match TRBD1. The ends lost 4 bases at V and 0 bases at J; junction bases unmatched: 12. The CDR3 contains 18 residues. The V gene's germline CDR1 is LNHDA and CDR2 SQIVND (reference sequence). The CDR3 DNA follows: TGTGCCAGTAGTACCCATCGTGGACAGGCGGGCTCTGGAAACACCATATATTTT. Translation: CASSTHRGQAGSGNTIYF. Combining the CDR3 with reference TRBV19 and TRBJ1-3 gives the whole variable domain DGGITQSPKYLFRKEGQNVTLSCEQNLNHDAMYWYRQDPGQGLRLIYYSQIVNDFQKGDIAEGYSVSREKKESFPLTVTSAQKNPTAFYLCASSTHRGQAGSGNTIYFGEGSWLTVV.

V and J are TRBV11-2 and TRBJ1-2; D unresolved. The CDR3 is made up of 14 amino acids. CDR1 and CDR2 (germline): SGHAT, FQNNGV. The V and J ends lost 2 bases and 1 base respectively, with 8 bases between them. For the CDR3, the DNA is TGTGCCAGCAGCTTAATTGACAATAACTATGGCTACACCTTC. Protein sequence: CASSLIDNNYGYTF. Full variable domain (missing parts from reference TRBV11-2 and TRBJ1-2): EAGVAQSPRYKIIEKRQSVAFWCNPISGHATLYWYQQILGQGPKLLIQFQNNGVVDDSQLPKDRFSAERLKGVDSTLKIQPAKLEDSAVYLCASSLIDNNYGYTFGSGTRLTVV.

CDR3 region: CAWSQGRDYGYTF. Here the CDR3 DNA reads TGTGCCTGGAGTCAGGGGCGGGACTATGGCTACACCTTC. J is TRBJ1-2 and V is TRBV30; D perhaps matches TRBD1 (6 bases). CDR1 is GTSNPN and CDR2 is SVGIG in the germline V gene (reference sequence). The CDR3 length is 13 residues. Trimming cost V 2 bases and J 3 bases, with 10 bases left between them. Together with reference TRBV30 and TRBJ1-2, the CDR3 gives the full variable domain: SQTIHQWPATLVQPVGSPLSLECTVEGTSNPNLYWYRQAAGRGLQLLFYSVGIGQISSEVPQNLSASRPQDRQFILSSKKLLLSDSGFYLCAWSQGRDYGYTFGSGTRLTVV.

A single count supports this clone. Other DNA sequences of this sample code for an identical CDR3. The V gene is TRBV19, the J gene TRBJ1-5; 8 nucleotides match TRBD1. Germline CDR1 LNHDA, CDR2 SQIVND (reference sequence). Losses at the gene ends were 6 bases for V and 4 bases for J; bases not matched to a gene: 2. This CDR3 spans 13 amino acids. CDR3 coding DNA: TGTGCCAGTAGCAGGGACAGGAATCAGCCCCAGCATTTT. Its translation: CASSRDRNQPQHF. The full variable domain, completed using reference TRBV19 and TRBJ1-5, is DGGITQSPKYLFRKEGQNVTLSCEQNLNHDAMYWYRQDPGQGLRLIYYSQIVNDFQKGDIAEGYSVSREKKESFPLTVTSAQKNPTAFYLCASSRDRNQPQHFGDGTRLSIL.

The V gene is TRBV6-5, the J gene TRBJ2-7; TRBD1 matches 9 bases. The germline gives CDR1 MNHEY, CDR2 SVGAGI. The CDR3 contains 15 residues. V lost 8 bases to trimming and J lost 6 bases; unmatched junction nucleotides: 14. CDR3: CASPTPGQGSCEQYF. CDR3 DNA sequence: TGTGCCAGCCCTACCCCGGGACAGGGATCTTGCGAGCAGTACTTC.

This sequence joins TRBV30 and TRBJ2-6, with 9 positions matching TRBD1. The CDR3 is 16 amino acids. V gave up 4 bases and J gave up 2 bases; unmatched junction bases: 6. Per germline, CDR1 GTSNPN and CDR2 SVGIG (reference sequence). CDR3 residues: CAWNLRTGAGANVLTF. The CDR3 DNA is TGTGCCTGGAATCTAAGGACAGGGGCTGGGGCCAACGTCCTGACTTTC. Combining the CDR3 with reference TRBV30 and TRBJ2-6 gives the whole variable domain SQTIHQWPATLVQPVGSPLSLECTVEGTSNPNLYWYRQAAGRGLQLLFYSVGIGQISSEVPQNLSASRPQDRQFILSSKKLLLSDSGFYLCAWNLRTGAGANVLTFGAGSRLTVL.

V usage is TRBV19 and J usage is TRBJ1-2; TRBD1 might be the D (5 bases). The CDR3 has 14 residues. Germline assignment: CDR1 LNHDA and CDR2 SQIVND (reference sequence). V was cut by 5 bases and J by 4 bases, with 14 bases left in between. The CDR3 DNA reads TGTGCCAGTAGTCCACATACGGGGGGCTATGGCTACACCTTC. Its protein is CASSPHTGGYGYTF.

The chain links TRBV18 to TRBJ1-5, with 8 bases that match TRBD1. CDR1 is KGHSH, CDR2 LQKENI, per germline. This CDR3 spans 17 amino acids. V lost 2 bases, J lost 3 bases, and 9 bases stayed unmatched. CDR3 loop: CASSPGTGVLANQPQHF. As DNA, the CDR3 is TGTGCCAGCTCACCAGGGACAGGTGTTCTGGCCAATCAGCCCCAGCATTTT.

The chain couples TRBV29-1 to TRBJ2-7; D gene unclear. V was clipped by 1 base and J by 3 bases, with 4 bases between them. CDR1 SQVTM and CDR2 ANQGSEA come from the germline V gene. CDR3 length equals 11 residues. CDR3 region: CSVEVSYEQYF. Written as DNA, the CDR3 is TGCAGCGTTGAAGTCAGCTACGAGCAGTACTTC.

In nucleotides, the CDR3 is TGTGCCAGCAGCCGACAGGGATCCGGAAACACCATATATTTT. Encoded protein: CASSRQGSGNTIYF. The chain couples TRBV6-5 to TRBJ1-3; the match to TRBD1 covers 7 bases. Germline trimming cut 6 bases from V and 4 bases from J; bases unmatched to any gene: 6. The V gene's germline CDR1 is MNHEY and CDR2 SVGAGI. This CDR3 has 14 residues.

The J gene is TRBJ2-3, the V gene TRBV19; 8 bases are shared with TRBD2. Germline V CDR1 and CDR2: LNHDA, SQIVND (reference sequence). The CDR3 is made up of 17 amino acids. The ends lost 5 bases at V and 4 bases at J; junction bases unmatched: 14. The CDR3 bases are TGTGCCAGTAGTGCACTTGGTGGTAGCGGGGTTTCAGATACGCAGTATTTT. This gives the protein CASSALGGSGVSDTQYF.

In this sample, this clone turned up a few times. The chain combines TRBV24-1 with TRBJ1-5; D not certain. The CDR3 extends over 14 amino acids. Per germline, CDR1 KGHDR and CDR2 SFDVKD. Trimming cost V 4 bases and J 3 bases, with 9 bases left between them. This CDR3 is CATSDRLLNQPQHF. The CDR3 nucleotides read TGTGCCACCAGTGACCGACTCCTCAATCAGCCCCAGCATTTT.

The DNA of the CDR3 is TGTGCCAGCAGACCTCGGGGAGATACGCAGTATTTT. Translation gives CASRPRGDTQYF. The chain is built from TRBV28 and TRBJ2-3; possibly TRBD2 for D (5 bases). Germline CDR1 and CDR2: MDHEN and SYDVKM. The CDR3 is made up of 12 amino acids. V shed 6 bases and J shed 5 bases, with 9 bases lying between them.

V is TRBV19 and J is TRBJ1-1, with 7 nucleotides matching TRBD1. This CDR3 has 14 amino acids. Trimming cost V 5 bases and J 2 bases; bases outside gene matches: 5. Germline V lookup: CDR1 LNHDA, CDR2 SQIVND (reference sequence). CDR3 DNA: TGTGCCAGTAGTCTGAACAGGGGAAACACTGAAGCTTTCTTT. It translates to CASSLNRGNTEAFF.

In the case of this clone: One junction end does not reproduce the germline sequence, and a read error may be involved. The gene calls are TRBV2 and TRBJ1-4; 7 bases are a match to TRBD1. The CDR3 extends over 15 amino acids. Germline V lookup: CDR1 SNHLY, CDR2 FYNNEI. The CDR3 sequence is CASSRSQTGSSRGLF. CDR3 in DNA: TGTGCCAGCAGTCGTAGCCAGACAGGGTCAAGTAGAGGACTTTTT.